This TCR beta chain was sequenced in a study of blood T cell repertoires in COVID-19. In the study overall: The samples span acute and convalescent COVID-19 from the United States, Italy and Spain. T cells, B-cell-depleted T cells, or PBMCs supplied cDNA or gDNA.

This clone was counted a few times. The table came from immunoSEQ multiplex PCR; TCRdb's copy has only in-frame clones and leaves some out. The table lists some 190,000 clones, 84% of them singletons, with 3% to 3.5% in the top ten. The participants were between about 18 and 90 years old and came from under 25 US areas. Each exposed participant met a COVID-19 case in the 2 weeks preceding study entry. This CDR3 is 14 amino acids long. The germline CDR1 and CDR2 sequences are MNHEY and SMNVEV (reference sequence). Trimming took 5 bases from V and 7 from J; bases not matched to a gene: 4. The clonotype was recovered from a woman aged 30 to 39 who had been exposed to COVID-19. Sequencing was carried out using PBMCs or T cells enriched from blood (not recorded which). The rearrangement joins TRBV27 to TRBJ1-6; 8 nucleotides align to TRBD1. The DNA of the CDR3 is TGTGCCAGCAGTCCGAGGACAGGGAATTCACCCCTCCACTTT. Translating gives CASSPRTGNSPLHF.